What follows is one TCR beta chain and its context. The data stem from a study of cytomegalovirus exposure and HLA in healthy donors. Produced via immunoSEQ multiplex PCR; TCRdb's table is partial and in-frame only. The data hold over 150,000 clones, with about 90% observed a single time. V was pared by 2 bases and J by 0 bases, with 12 bases between. The CDR3 is 16 residues long. Germline loops: CDR1 LGHNA, CDR2 YNFKEQ. Specimen: PBMCs. The receptor was isolated from a woman aged 18-35 years in good health and CMV-seropositive. This chain links TRBV4-2 with TRBJ2-3; D not resolved. Written as DNA, the CDR3 is TGTGCCAGCAGCCAAAATATCGGGTCTAGCACAGATACGCAGTATTTT. Translation gives CASSQNIGSSTDTQYF.